This TCR beta chain was identified in a study of CD8+ T cells in alopecia areata. In the study overall: Treated patients swallowed 5 to 10 mg of oral tofacitinib twice daily. Tofacitinib was given for 6 to 18 months, then stopped for 6 months.

Extraction and reverse transcription of RNA yielded cDNA as the sequencing template. The repertoire was sequenced with immunoSEQ multiplex PCR; TCRdb's copy has only in-frame clones and lacks some. The table shows 6,500 to 7,500 clones, with 64% occurring only once. Study findings and constraints: Affected lesional scalp, above all in alopecia totalis/universalis, was more clonal than normal scalp. Sharing of TCRs across patients appeared less clear than in mice, possibly for HLA-related reasons.

Peripheral blood and lesional scalp punch biopsies were taken from alopecia areata patients. Details on this clone: What it recognizes is unknown.

Trimming took 2 bases from V and 4 from J; bases not matched to a gene: 6. CDR1 is SGDLS, CDR2 YYNGEE, per germline. The CDR3 extends over 15 amino acids. The TCR sequence derives from a human donor with alopecia areata. This chain uses TRBV9 with TRBJ2-5; 9 bases are shared with TRBD2. The sample here was skin, taken at week 0. The CDR3 DNA reads as TGTGCCAGCAGCGTCTCTAGCGGGGCTAGAGAGACCCAGTACTTC. It encodes CASSVSSGARETQYF.